The rows below give T cell receptor beta chains drawn from one sample of a study of cytomegalovirus exposure and HLA in healthy donors. The data were produced by immunoSEQ multiplex PCR, yet TCRdb's version contains in-frame clones alone and is incomplete. The table includes approximately 110,000 clones, roughly 78% detected once. The sequencing sample was made of PBMCs. The receptors derive from a woman between 40 and 50 years old in good health and CMV-seronegative. The CDR3 runs from the conserved cysteine through the conserved F or W. D genes are given only for firm matches. The size of a clone is reported for some rows only, either as once, few or many, or as a class for expanded clones.

clone size	V gene	J gene	D gene	CDR3 DNA	CDR3 protein
-	TRBV28	TRBJ2-1	TRBD1	TGTGCCAGCAGTAAACTGGACAGGGAAGAAGAGCAGTTCTTC	CASSKLDREEEQFF
-	TRBV29-1	TRBJ2-1	-	TGCAGCGTTGCGGACGGGGACAATGAGCAGTTCTTC	CSVADGDNEQFF
-	TRBV4-3	TRBJ1-5	-	TGCGCCAGCAGCCAATCCTACCCTAATCAGCCCCAGCATTTT	CASSQSYPNQPQHF
-	TRBV5-4	TRBJ2-3	TRBD1	TGTGCCAGCAGCTTACCGGGACAGGCTTTCGATACGCAGTATTTT	CASSLPGQAFDTQYF
-	TRBV4-2	TRBJ2-1	TRBD2	TGTGCCAGCAGCCAAGAGGCTAGCGGGAACTACAATGAGCAGTTCTTC	CASSQEASGNYNEQFF
-	TRBV30	TRBJ1-1	TRBD1	TGTGCCTGGAGTCCACACGGACAGGTAGGGGGAGCTTTCTTT	CAWSPHGQVGGAFF
-	TRBV29-1	TRBJ2-2	TRBD2	TGCAGCGTTGCCGGACTAGCGGGAAGCCCCGGGGAGCTGTTTTTT	CSVAGLAGSPGELFF
-	TRBV28	TRBJ2-2	-	TGTGCCAGCAGGGGCGGGTCTCACACCGGGGAGCTGTTTTTT	CASRGGSHTGELFF
-	TRBV5-1	TRBJ2-4	-	TGCGCCAGCAGCTTGGCGGGTGCGGCTGGGAACATTCAGTACTTC	CASSLAGAAGNIQYF
-	TRBV7-9	TRBJ1-1	-	TGTGCCAGCAGCTTAGGGACAGTGAACACTGAAGCTTTCTTT	CASSLGTVNTEAFF
-	TRBV28	TRBJ2-1	-	TGTGCCAGCAGTTTATGGAGGACTACGAGCTCCTACAATGAGCAGTTCTTC	CASSLWRTTSSYNEQFF
-	TRBV28	TRBJ2-7	-	TGTGCCAGCAGTTGGACAGCCACCTACGAGCAGTACTTC	CASSWTATYEQYF
-	TRBV11-2	TRBJ2-3	-	TGTGCCAGCAGCTTAGCGGTAGATACGCAGTATTTT	CASSLAVDTQYF
-	TRBV9	TRBJ1-6	TRBD1	TGTGCCAGCAGCGTAGGGACAGGGGTTGGGGGTCGTTCACCCCTCCACTTT	CASSVGTGVGGRSPLHF
-	TRBV19	TRBJ2-7	TRBD1	TGTGCCAGTAGTCCACCGGGACAGGGAAGGTTACGGCAGTACTTC	CASSPPGQGRLRQYF
-	TRBV28	TRBJ2-7	TRBD2	TGTGCCAGCAGTTTTAGGCGGGGGGGCGGCGGCTACGAGCAGTACTTC	CASSFRRGGGGYEQYF
-	TRBV7-2	TRBJ1-4	-	TGTGCCAGCAGCCAAGTGGCGGGCGGCGATGAAAAACTGTTTTTT	CASSQVAGGDEKLFF
once	TRBV6-5	TRBJ2-5	-	TGTGCCAGCAGTTACACACCGGGACAGCGGGGGGAGACCCAGTACTTC	CASSYTPGQRGETQYF
-	TRBV30	TRBJ2-5	TRBD1	TGTGCCTGGGGGACAGGGGAAGAGACCCAGTACTTC	CAWGTGEETQYF
once	TRBV6-4	TRBJ1-1	-	TGTGCCAGCAGCACCGGGAACACTGAAGCTTTCTTT	CASSTGNTEAFF
-	TRBV30	TRBJ1-1	TRBD1	TGTGCCTGGACCGTAGGGCAGGGGGCAAATGAAGCTTTCTTT	CAWTVGQGANEAFF
-	TRBV5-4	TRBJ1-1	-	TGTGCCAGCTCGAAGACAGCGCTGAACACTGAAGCTTTCTTT	CASSKTALNTEAFF
-	TRBV9	TRBJ2-7	-	TGTGCCAGCAGCGTTACAGGTGGGTGGGACGAGCAGTACTTC	CASSVTGGWDEQYF
-	TRBV9	TRBJ2-5	TRBD2	TGTGCCAGCAGCAAATCCCCGGGGGGAGGGAGGCGGGGAGAGACCCAGTACTTC	CASSKSPGGGRRGETQYF
-	TRBV19	TRBJ2-3	TRBD2	TGTGCCAGTATGGACCTTACTAGCGGGGAGGATACGCAGTATTTT	CASMDLTSGEDTQYF
few	TRBV27	TRBJ2-1	TRBD2	TGTGCCAGCAGTTTATCCAGCGGGGGGGCCTCTGAGCAGTTCTTC	CASSLSSGGASEQFF
-	TRBV6-1	TRBJ2-7	TRBD2	TGTGCCAGCAGTAGTGCGGGGGGGAGCTCCTACGAGCAGTACTTC	CASSSAGGSSYEQYF
-	TRBV5-1	TRBJ1-5	TRBD1	TGCGCCAGCAGCCAGGGGGCGACCAATCAGCCCCAGCATTTT	CASSQGATNQPQHF
-	TRBV15	TRBJ1-4	TRBD1	TGTGCCACCAGCAACAGGGGCACTGCAACTAATGAAAAACTGTTTTTT	CATSNRGTATNEKLFF
-	TRBV7-2	TRBJ2-7	-	TGTGCCAGCAGCTTAGCGCAGGGGCGTCAGTACGAGCAGTACTTC	CASSLAQGRQYEQYF
-	TRBV28	TRBJ2-5	-	TGTGCCAGCAGTCGTTTCTCGGGGGTTGCAGAGACCCAGTACTTC	CASSRFSGVAETQYF
-	TRBV7-2	TRBJ2-2	-	TGTGCCAGCAGCTCCCTTGGACTCGCCGGGGAGCTGTTTTTT	CASSSLGLAGELFF
-	TRBV28	TRBJ1-5	TRBD1	TGTGCCAGCAGTGGCGGGACAGAGGGCAATCAGCCCCAGCATTTT	CASSGGTEGNQPQHF
-	TRBV15	TRBJ2-1	TRBD2	TGTGCCACCAGCAGGGGGGGAGCGGGAGGGGCCCAAAATGAGCAGTTCTTC	CATSRGGAGGAQNEQFF
once	TRBV19	TRBJ1-1	TRBD1	TGTGCCAGCATGGACAGGGGGGGTCACACTGAAGCTTTCTTT	CASMDRGGHTEAFF
-	TRBV5-1	TRBJ1-5	-	TGCGCCAGCAGCTTGCCCGAGATGGGGGGGAGTCAGCCCCAGCATTTT	CASSLPEMGGSQPQHF
-	TRBV27	TRBJ2-7	TRBD2	TGTGCCAGCGGCCCCCGCGGGACTAGCGGGAGGATCTACGAGCAGTACTTC	CASGPRGTSGRIYEQYF
once	TRBV28	TRBJ1-1	TRBD1	TGTGCCAGCAGTTTAATAGGAATCTCAGACAGGGGGCGTATCACTGAAGCTTTCTTT	CASSLIGISDRGRITEAFF
-	TRBV7-2	TRBJ1-1	-	TGTGCCAGCAGTTACGGCCCCCCGGGCACTGAAGCTTTCTTT	CASSYGPPGTEAFF
few	TRBV5-1	TRBJ2-1	TRBD2	TGCGCCAGCAGCTTGGGGGGGACTAGCGGAATCAATGAGCAGTTCTTC	CASSLGGTSGINEQFF
few	TRBV11-2	TRBJ2-7	-	TGTGCCAGCAGCTCCGGAGGGACTCCATTCTCTTACGAGCAGTACTTC	CASSSGGTPFSYEQYF
once	TRBV7-8	TRBJ2-7	TRBD1	TGTGCCAGCAGCTTAGAGTGGTCCGGGACAGAATCCTACGAGCAGTACTTC	CASSLEWSGTESYEQYF
-	TRBV28	TRBJ2-4	TRBD1	TGTGCCAGCAGTTCAGGGGGCGCAAACATTCAGTACTTC	CASSSGGANIQYF
few	TRBV7-2	TRBJ2-7	TRBD2	TGTGCCAGCAGCTCGACGACTAGCGGGAGGGCCTCCGAGCGCGAGCAGTACTTC	CASSSTTSGRASEREQYF
few	TRBV5-1	TRBJ1-1	-	TGCGCCAGCAGCTTGGTCGTAGACACTGAAGCTTTCTTT	CASSLVVDTEAFF
-	TRBV11-2	TRBJ2-5	TRBD1	TGTGCCAGCAGGAAGGGGGCGGAGACCCAGTACTTC	CASRKGAETQYF
once	TRBV27	TRBJ2-1	-	TGTGCCAGCACCTCGGGGGACAGTACCTACAATGAGCAGTTCTTC	CASTSGDSTYNEQFF
once	TRBV29-1	TRBJ2-7	TRBD2	TGCAGCGTTCTCCCTGGACTAGCTTCCTACGAGCAGTACTTC	CSVLPGLASYEQYF
-	TRBV25-1	TRBJ1-2	-	TGTGCCAGCAGTGATACGGGGAATGACTATGGCTACACCTTC	CASSDTGNDYGYTF